The rows below give T cell receptor beta chains drawn from one sample of a study of blood T cell repertoires in COVID-19. TCRdb's table, derived via immunoSEQ multiplex PCR, lists solely in-frame clones and lacks some. The sample records under 250,000 clones, around 80% being singletons. Material for sequencing was peripheral blood. The receptors stem from a woman aged 65 to 85 with acute or convalescent COVID-19. Both conserved end residues are part of each CDR3.

TRBV10-2	TRBJ1-2	CASTQGLGYGYTF
TRBV6-5	TRBJ1-5	CASSRGNSNQPQHF
TRBV7-8	TRBJ1-5	CASSLDTGNQPQHF
TRBV11-2	TRBJ2-2	CASARQGARTGELFF
TRBV7-8	TRBJ1-5	CASSPEQDRGTGSNQPQHF
TRBV7-3	TRBJ1-6	CASSLGTGWNSPLHF
TRBV5-4	TRBJ1-2	CASSFKRGGYGYTF
TRBV11-3	TRBJ2-5	CASSLLGEETQYF
TRBV12-3/TRBV12-4	TRBJ1-1	CASSFSREAFF
TRBV3-1/TRBV3-2	TRBJ2-5	CASSQGRASGVIQETQYF
TRBV9	TRBJ1-1	CASSVQGASTEAFF
TRBV10-3	TRBJ1-2	CAISLTGGNYGYTF
TRBV5-6	TRBJ1-4	CASSPTGPTNEKLFF
TRBV12-3/TRBV12-4	TRBJ1-5	CASSFSDQPQHF
TRBV11-2	TRBJ1-6	CASSSKNGQGASPLHF
TRBV4-2	TRBJ1-3	CASSQGQGAAGNTIYF
TRBV24-1	TRBJ2-5	CATSDLRGGTQYF
TRBV5-4	TRBJ1-2	CASSWGQGANGYTF
TRBV2	TRBJ2-1	CATRGRARVTYEQFF
TRBV2	TRBJ2-6	CASVGPSGGANVLTF
TRBV10-3	TRBJ2-3	CAISEGQGRTDTQYF
TRBV3-1/TRBV3-2	TRBJ1-5	CASSQDGNQPQHF
TRBV3-1/TRBV3-2	TRBJ2-7	CASSLSGGAGYEQYF
TRBV9	TRBJ2-3	CASHRGGGMGTQYF
TRBV7-8	TRBJ2-3	CASSERLAGGHTDTQYF
TRBV5-1	TRBJ1-1	CASSLGGGGGTEAFF
TRBV21-1	TRBJ1-6	CASSKGGQGNNSPLHF
TRBV24-1	TRBJ2-3	CATSDAGQNTDTQYF
TRBV15	TRBJ1-1	CATSRAIAGEAFF
TRBV21-1	TRBJ2-1	CASSKGGVSRSGEPNEQFF
TRBV6-1	TRBJ1-1	CASSEGHQNTEAFF
TRBV19	TRBJ2-5	CASSTGSGGRETQYF
TRBV19	TRBJ2-6	CASKRLSPGANVLTF
TRBV2	TRBJ1-5	CASSGGLSNQPQHF
TRBV9	TRBJ1-5	CASSPTGGRPGQPQHF
TRBV5-1	TRBJ2-7	CASSLGGQGSGEQYF
TRBV30	TRBJ2-3	CAWSGVAGDTQYF
TRBV7-8	TRBJ1-5	CASSLSGGGNQPQHF
TRBV18	TRBJ1-1	CASSPPSGQNTEAFF
TRBV5-1	TRBJ2-7	CASSFSGGNHEQYF